Here is one T cell receptor (beta chain) with its context. Its target is unknown. TCRdb processed the 5' RACE reads anew with MiXCR; each CDR3 protein has one entry. The sample comprises roughly 450,000 distinct CDR3 sequences, approximately 26% of which are singletons, and about 1% rests with the top ten. Germline CDR1 reads SGHDT; CDR2 reads YYEEEE. Trimming took off 3 bases at V and 4 bases at J, with 16 bases between the two ends. This CDR3 is 15 amino acids long. The data are from a study of CD8 T cells in ankylosing spondylitis. Study results and limitations: A motif of under ten highly homologous TCR beta variants was seen as apparently characteristic of ankylosing spondylitis blood.

The clonotype originates from a male donor with ankylosing spondylitis. The sample comprised blood, either unsorted or a sorted T cell fraction (not recorded which). J is TRBJ1-1 and V is TRBV5-6; D is ambiguous. CDR3 coding DNA: TGTGCCAGCAGCTCCGGACTTGGGTATGGCACTGAAGCTTTCTTT. It is translated as CASSSGLGYGTEAFF.